This TCR beta chain was observed in a study of molecular identifiers for immune sequencing clone quantification. Looking at the study overall: Replicates split RNA from roughly 21,000 or 96,000 naive CD8 cells five ways, and the researchers sequenced four portions.

Sorting was used to obtain naive CD8 T cells (CD8+CD4-CCR7+CD45RA+). Study results and caveats: In cases of identical TCR molecules sharing a barcode, highly expanded clone sizes could be underestimated. Clones with over 20 RNA copies captured over 98% of effector molecules but under 1% of naive ones.

The V end was cut by 0 bases, the J end by 0 bases, with 6 bases between. The CDR3 extends over 15 amino acids. The V gene's germline CDR1 is LGHNA and CDR2 YSLEER. From the PCR reads, TCRdb called clonotypes with MiXCR, one entry per CDR3 protein. The data show about 86,000 distinct CDR3 sequences, with around 27% seen just once and approximately 0.78% held by the top ten. In this sample, this clonotype turned up many times. What it binds is not known. The sequenced sample consisted of naive CD8+ T cells from blood, with Jurkat cell RNA spiked in. As for subset: FACS-sorted CD8+CD4-CCR7+CD45RA+ naive T cells. This sequence was found in a human donor in good health. Some libraries in this study had Jurkat cell RNA spiked in. The chain has TRBV4-3 and TRBJ2-4; the D is unclear. The CDR3 sequence: CASSQDWIAKNIQYF. As DNA, the CDR3 is TGCGCCAGCAGCCAAGATTGGATAGCCAAAAACATTCAGTACTTC.